This T cell receptor (beta chain) stems from a study of T cell changes during pregnancy in multiple sclerosis. The CDR3 has 14 residues. CDR1 SQVTM and CDR2 ANQGSEA come from the germline V gene. Trimming shortened V by 5 bases and J by 5 bases, and 18 bases separated the two germline ends. The count of this clone is one. The assay was immunoSEQ multiplex PCR, and TCRdb's table has in-frame clones only and misses some. The sample shows around 26,000 clones, about 88% of them seen only once. The V and J genes are TRBV29-1 and TRBJ1-2; tentatively, D is TRBD1 (5 bases). This TCR was sampled from a female donor in good health, enrolled as a control in a pregnancy study. Material: CD4+ T cells from peripheral blood mononuclear cells, obtained in the first trimester of pregnancy. Here the CDR3 reads CSVKPRRGLYGYTF. The CDR3 DNA reads as TGCAGCGTTAAACCCCGGCGGGGGTTATATGGCTACACCTTC.